Sequencing of this TCR beta chain was carried out in a study of vaccination effects on CD4 cells after COVID-19. To note about this clone: The antigen is unknown.

Assay used: immunoSEQ multiplex PCR; TCRdb lists only in-frame clones, some missing. The sample contains about 40,000 clones, 55% to 80% of which appear only once. Deletions cut 0 bases from V and 5 bases from J, with 10 bases between. Looked up from germline, CDR1 is LGHNA and CDR2 is YNFKEQ. The CDR3 covers 14 residues. Isolation of CD4+ T cells took place after approximately 10 days of culture. Participants were vaccinated with two doses of either the BNT162b2 or mRNA-1273 vaccine. The input for sequencing was CD4+ T cells from PBMCs cultured without peptide, taken after COVID-19 vaccination. The sequence was collected from a human donor who received a COVID-19 vaccine. The V gene is TRBV4-2, the J gene TRBJ2-5; a possible D gene is TRBD1 (6 bases). This CDR3 reads CASSQDLRGETQYF. The CDR3 bases are TGTGCCAGCAGCCAAGATCTGAGGGGGGAGACCCAGTACTTC.